The TCR beta chain under discussion was sequenced for a study of shared T cell receptors in the human thymus. The protocol was immunoSEQ multiplex PCR, while the TCRdb copy is restricted to in-frame clones and leaves out a portion. The top ten clones hold 0.0085% to 0.012% of a sample with 500,000 to 750,000 clones, roughly 90% of them seen once. Both ends counted, the CDR3 spans 13 residues. This clone was observed a single time. The missing conserved phenylalanine or tryptophan at the end of this CDR3 makes a read error likely. No DNA is shown, since the ends of the CDR3 on it are uncertain; the CDR3 is the one TCRdb lists. This sample was shared with a second study, whose subject was human thymus T cells. As that report states: Donors were healthy Finnish infants having corrective surgery for congenital heart defects. Gene usage (both V and J) appeared biased in thymic and blood repertoires.

Sequenced sample: thymocytes. This receptor was obtained from a boy in the first two years of life with a congenital heart defect. The rearrangement links TRBV5-7 to TRBJ2-7; TRBD2 was called by the table and not checked on the DNA. TRBV5-7 belongs to the ORF category, with a function that is uncertain. CDR3 sequence reads: CASSLVGGKVSQD.